Listed here are 22 T cell receptor beta chains from one sample, sequenced in a study of cytomegalovirus exposure and HLA in healthy donors. The PCR ran on 60 Vbeta and 13 Jbeta primers. Here immunoSEQ multiplex PCR was the method, and the copy in TCRdb shows in-frame clones only, minus some. The data contain about 170,000 clones, more than 70% of them singletons. The sequenced sample consisted of PBMCs. These receptors were collected from a woman in her forties or fifties in good health and CMV-seropositive.

This clone was detected only a few times. The CDR3 protein is CASSIRDRGRLETQYF. The DNA for the CDR3 is TGTGCCAGCAGCATCCGGGACAGGGGGCGTCTTGAGACCCAGTACTTC. The chain joins TRBV7-2 to TRBJ2-5, with 12 nucleotides matching TRBD1. CDR1 and CDR2 (germline): SGHTA, FQGNSA. CDR3 size: 16 residues. The ends lost 5 bases at V and 5 bases at J; junction bases unmatched: 9.

The chain carries TRBV7-2 and TRBJ1-4, with 7 bases that match TRBD1. CDR3 size: 17 residues. The J segment lost 8 bases and the V segment lost 1 base, leaving 13 bases of the junction unmatched. Germline CDR1 and CDR2: SGHTA and FQGNSA. The CDR3 spells CASSLGVGYRGDEKLFF. The CDR3 nucleotides read TGTGCCAGCAGCTTAGGGGTAGGCTACAGGGGCGACGAAAAACTGTTTTTT.

The rearrangement links TRBV11-3 to TRBJ1-3, with TRBD1 as a possible D gene (6 bases). Germline V gives CDR1 SGHNT, CDR2 YENEEA. Between the trimmed V and J ends, which lost 2 bases and 0 bases, there was a span of 11 bases. The CDR3 is made up of 16 amino acids. The CDR3 is CASSLSSGDSGNTIYF. Here the CDR3 DNA reads TGTGCCAGCAGCTTATCATCAGGGGACTCTGGAAACACCATATATTTT. The full variable domain, completed using reference TRBV11-3 and TRBJ1-3, is EAGVVQSPRYKIIEKKQPVAFWCNPISGHNTLYWYLQNLGQGPELLIRYENEEAVDDSQLPKDRFSAERLKGVDSTLKIQPAELGDSAVYLCASSLSSGDSGNTIYFGEGSWLTVV.

V gene TRBV6-5 combines with J gene TRBJ2-7, with D maybe TRBD2 (5 bases). Per germline, CDR1 MNHEY and CDR2 SVGAGI. The CDR3 has 15 residues. The germline V and J ends were trimmed by 2 bases and 6 bases, with 17 bases remaining between them. The CDR3 here is CASSYGGVGTIEQYF. The CDR3 nucleotides read TGTGCCAGCAGTTACGGAGGCGTAGGAACTATCGAGCAGTACTTC.

The rearrangement links TRBV4-3 to TRBJ2-7; 7 nucleotides agree with TRBD1. CDR1 LGHNA and CDR2 YSLEER come from the germline V gene. The CDR3 extends over 14 amino acids. V lost 1 base to trimming and J lost 5 bases; unmatched junction nucleotides: 5. As DNA, the CDR3 is TGCGCCAGCAGCCAAGTCCATACAGGGGACGAGCAGTACTTC. It codes for CASSQVHTGDEQYF.

The V gene is TRBV5-4, the J gene TRBJ2-3, with D perhaps TRBD2 (5 bases). Germline CDR1 is SGHNT and CDR2 is YYREEE (reference sequence). This CDR3 spans 16 amino acids. V was clipped by 0 bases and J by 4 bases, with 15 bases between them. For the CDR3, the DNA is TGTGCCAGCAGCTTGGGACTATTGGCGCAGTCAGATACGCAGTATTTT. Translating it yields CASSLGLLAQSDTQYF.

The chain employs TRBV6-6 and TRBJ1-1; maybe TRBD1 (6 bases). CDR1 and CDR2 (germline): MNHNY, SVGAGI (reference sequence). The CDR3 length is 13 residues. The V end lost 4 bases, the J end lost 11 bases, and 17 bases lay between the germline ends. Here the CDR3 reads CASSSWTALRAFF. The CDR3, as DNA: TGTGCCAGCAGTTCTTGGACAGCCCTGAGGGCTTTCTTT.

The CDR3 DNA is TGTGCCAGCTCACCATATCAGGGAGGCTTCAGTGACAATGAGCAGTTCTTC. Residues: CASSPYQGGFSDNEQFF. The chain couples TRBV18 to TRBJ2-1; possibly TRBD2 for D (6 bases). Germline V gene sequence: CDR1 KGHSH, CDR2 LQKENI. V shed 2 bases and J shed 5 bases, with 19 bases lying between them. The CDR3 totals 17 residues.

The V gene is TRBV27, the J gene TRBJ2-2, with 11 nucleotides matching TRBD1. The CDR3 loop spans 21 amino acids. The ends lost 2 bases at V and 3 bases at J; junction bases unmatched: 17. The germline V gene encodes CDR1 MNHEY and CDR2 SMNVEV (reference sequence). The CDR3 nucleotides read TGTGCCAGCAGTTTAACCACATCCGGGACAGGGGGGACGAGATACACCGGGGAGCTGTTTTTT. Protein: CASSLTTSGTGGTRYTGELFF.

This chain uses TRBV5-6 with TRBJ1-5; 7 nucleotides agree with TRBD1. Germline assignment: CDR1 SGHDT and CDR2 YYEEEE. After removal of 5 bases from V and 1 base from J, the junction contained 6 bases not matched to a gene. The CDR3 is 15 amino acids. The CDR3 region is CASSRGQASNQPQHF. The CDR3 coding sequence is TGTGCCAGCAGTAGAGGACAGGCGAGCAATCAGCCCCAGCATTTT.

The rearrangement uses TRBV29-1 and TRBJ1-2; no clear D gene. Per germline, CDR1 SQVTM and CDR2 ANQGSEA. The CDR3 spans 14 residues. V shed 1 base and J shed 8 bases, with 17 bases lying between them. This CDR3 is CSVEAGGKPGGYTF. CDR3 DNA: TGCAGCGTTGAAGCTGGTGGGAAACCGGGAGGCTACACCTTC.

The chain joins TRBV6-5 to TRBJ2-5; a weak D match, TRBD1 (5 bases). The CDR3 loop spans 15 amino acids. Trimming took off 4 bases at V and 4 bases at J, with 16 bases between the two ends. Per the germline V gene, CDR1 is MNHEY and CDR2 is SVGAGI. CDR3: CASSLSLGLRETQYF. The DNA of the CDR3 is TGTGCCAGCAGTTTATCCTTGGGGCTTAGAGAGACCCAGTACTTC.

This chain links TRBV5-1 with TRBJ2-3; 8 nucleotides match TRBD1. From germline, CDR1 is SGHRS and CDR2 YFSETQ. V shed 4 bases, J shed 1 base, and the junction held 5 bases outside the gene matches. The CDR3 spans 15 residues. The CDR3 loop reads CASSPPGQGTDTQYF. CDR3 nucleotides: TGCGCCAGCAGCCCGCCGGGACAGGGCACAGATACGCAGTATTTT.

The V call is TRBV11-2, the J call TRBJ2-3; 12 positions match TRBD2. J lost 1 base, V lost 5 bases, and 4 bases had no gene match. The CDR3 loop spans 16 amino acids. In germline, CDR1 is SGHAT, CDR2 FQNNGV. This chain's CDR3 is CASSPRLAGGTDTQYF. The DNA of the CDR3 is TGTGCCAGCAGCCCCCGACTAGCGGGGGGCACAGATACGCAGTATTTT.

The chain employs TRBV5-1 and TRBJ1-1, with D perhaps matching TRBD1 (5 bases). This CDR3 is 13 amino acids long. V lost 4 bases and J 5 bases, leaving 12 bases between the germline ends. Germline V gene sequence: CDR1 SGHRS, CDR2 YFSETQ. The CDR3 DNA is TGCGCCAGCAGCAACCGCGGGGGGACTGAAGCTTTCTTT. Its protein is CASSNRGGTEAFF.

This clone was seen a few times. The chain combines TRBV6-6 with TRBJ2-2; D unresolved. The V gene's germline CDR1 is MNHNY and CDR2 SVGAGI (reference sequence). The CDR3 has 16 residues. Between the trimmed V and J ends, which lost 0 bases and 0 bases, there was a span of 8 bases. The CDR3 region is CASSYSRVANTGELFF. CDR3 coding DNA: TGTGCCAGCAGTTACTCGAGAGTTGCGAACACCGGGGAGCTGTTTTTT.

CDR3 coding DNA: TGTGCCAGCAGAGCACCGGGACAGGGTTCAGGAAACACCATATATTTT. Its protein product is CASRAPGQGSGNTIYF. The rearrangement joins TRBV2 to TRBJ1-3, with TRBD1 matching over 9 bases. The CDR3 runs 16 residues. The germline V gene encodes CDR1 SNHLY and CDR2 FYNNEI. With 6 bases clipped from V and 4 bases from J, the junction kept 10 bases outside the gene matches. Combining the CDR3 with reference TRBV2 and TRBJ1-3 gives the whole variable domain EPEVTQTPSHQVTQMGQEVILRCVPISNHLYFYWYRQILGQKVEFLVSFYNNEISEKSEIFDDQFSVERPDGSNFTLKIRSTKLEDSAMYFCASRAPGQGSGNTIYFGEGSWLTVV.

The chain carries TRBV30 and TRBJ2-3; 7 bases align to TRBD1. Germline-derived CDR1 and CDR2 are GTSNPN and SVGIG (reference sequence). J was trimmed by 1 base and V by 2 bases; bases with no gene match: 6. The CDR3 loop spans 15 amino acids. The DNA for the CDR3 is TGTGCCTGGAGTCCCCGGGACAGACGCACAGATACGCAGTATTTT. Its translation: CAWSPRDRRTDTQYF.

The chain combines TRBV2 with TRBJ2-5, with 9 bases fitting TRBD2. This CDR3 has 16 residues. Germline V CDR1 and CDR2: SNHLY, FYNNEI. The V segment lost 8 bases and the J segment 3 bases; nucleotides outside the gene matches: 13. CDR3 DNA sequence: TGTGCCAGCGGGTATAGCGGGAGCCCCACTGAAGAGACCCAGTACTTC. Translated: CASGYSGSPTEETQYF.

The chain is built from TRBV2 and TRBJ2-1; possible D gene TRBD2, 7 bases. Germline V lookup: CDR1 SNHLY, CDR2 FYNNEI. The CDR3 is made up of 15 amino acids. Trimming shortened V by 2 bases and J by 7 bases, and 15 bases separated the two germline ends. CDR3 bases: TGTGCCAGCAGTGAAAGGGGGGGCGTTACAAATGAGCAGTTCTTC. This encodes CASSERGGVTNEQFF.

The V call is TRBV6-5, the J call TRBJ1-4, with a possible D match to TRBD1 (5 bases). The CDR3 consists of 13 residues. Trimming took off 11 bases at V and 6 bases at J, with 16 bases between the two ends. Germline CDR1 reads MNHEY; CDR2 reads SVGAGI. The CDR3, as DNA: TGTGCCGCCACCCAGGAGGGGTATGAAAAACTGTTTTTT. Its translation: CAATQEGYEKLFF.

Only a few counts were recorded for this clone. The rearrangement links TRBV9 to TRBJ1-2, with a tentative D call TRBD1 (6 bases). CDR1 is SGDLS, CDR2 YYNGEE, per germline. There are 15 residues in the CDR3. Trimming removed 4 bases from V and 2 bases from J, with 15 bases in between. CDR3 DNA sequence: TGTGCCAGCAGCCCGTCCCCAGGGGTAAACTATGGCTACACCTTC. It yields the protein CASSPSPGVNYGYTF.